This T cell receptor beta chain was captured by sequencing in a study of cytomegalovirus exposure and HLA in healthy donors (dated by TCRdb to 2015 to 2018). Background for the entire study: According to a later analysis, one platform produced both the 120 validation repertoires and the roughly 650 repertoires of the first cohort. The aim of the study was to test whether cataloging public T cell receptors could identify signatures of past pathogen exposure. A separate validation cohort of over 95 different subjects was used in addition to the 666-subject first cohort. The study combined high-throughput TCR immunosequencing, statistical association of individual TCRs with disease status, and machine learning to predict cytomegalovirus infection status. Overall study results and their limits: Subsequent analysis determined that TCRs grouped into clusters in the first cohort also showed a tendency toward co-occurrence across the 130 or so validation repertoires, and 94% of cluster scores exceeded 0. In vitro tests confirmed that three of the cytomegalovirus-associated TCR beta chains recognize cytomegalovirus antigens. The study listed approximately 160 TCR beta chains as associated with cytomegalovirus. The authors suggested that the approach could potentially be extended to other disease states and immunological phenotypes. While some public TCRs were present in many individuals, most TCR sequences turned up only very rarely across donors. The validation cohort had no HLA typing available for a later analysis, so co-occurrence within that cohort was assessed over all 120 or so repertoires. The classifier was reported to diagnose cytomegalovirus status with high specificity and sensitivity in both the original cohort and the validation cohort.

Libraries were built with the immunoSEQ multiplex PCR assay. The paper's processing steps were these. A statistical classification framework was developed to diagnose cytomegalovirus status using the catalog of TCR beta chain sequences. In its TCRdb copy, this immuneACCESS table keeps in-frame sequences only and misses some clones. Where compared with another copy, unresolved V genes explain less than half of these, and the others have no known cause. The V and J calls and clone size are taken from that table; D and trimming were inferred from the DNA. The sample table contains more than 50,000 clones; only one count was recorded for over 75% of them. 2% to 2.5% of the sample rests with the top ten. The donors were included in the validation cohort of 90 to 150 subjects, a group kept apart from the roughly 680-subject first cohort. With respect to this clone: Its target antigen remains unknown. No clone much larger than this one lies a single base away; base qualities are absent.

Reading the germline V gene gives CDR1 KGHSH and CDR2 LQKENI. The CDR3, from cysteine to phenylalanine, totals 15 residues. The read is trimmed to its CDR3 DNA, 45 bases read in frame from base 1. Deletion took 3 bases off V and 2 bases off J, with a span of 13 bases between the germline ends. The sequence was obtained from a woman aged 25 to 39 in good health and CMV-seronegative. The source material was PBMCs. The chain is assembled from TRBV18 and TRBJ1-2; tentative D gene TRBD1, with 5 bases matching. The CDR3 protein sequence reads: CASSPSAGENYGYTF. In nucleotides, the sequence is TGTGCCAGCTCACCTAGCGCGGGGGAGAACTATGGCTACACCTTC.